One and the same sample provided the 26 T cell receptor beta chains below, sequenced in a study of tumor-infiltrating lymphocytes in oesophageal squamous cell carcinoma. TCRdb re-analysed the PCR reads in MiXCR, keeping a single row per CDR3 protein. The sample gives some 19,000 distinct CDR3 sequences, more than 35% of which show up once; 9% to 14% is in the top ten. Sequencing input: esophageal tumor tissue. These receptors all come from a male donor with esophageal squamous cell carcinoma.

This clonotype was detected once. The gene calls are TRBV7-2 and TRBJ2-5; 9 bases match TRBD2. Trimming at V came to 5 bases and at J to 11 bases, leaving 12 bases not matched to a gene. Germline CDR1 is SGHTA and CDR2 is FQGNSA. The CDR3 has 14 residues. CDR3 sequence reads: CASSRLADVGEQYF. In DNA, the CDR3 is TGTGCCAGCAGCCGACTAGCGGATGTTGGGGAGCAGTACTTC. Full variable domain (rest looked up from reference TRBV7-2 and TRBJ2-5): GAGVSQSPSNKVTEKGKDVELRCDPISGHTALYWYRQSLGQGLEFLIYFQGNSAPDKSGLPSDRFSAERTGGSVSTLTIQRTQQEDSAVYLCASSRLADVGEQYFGPGTRLLVL.

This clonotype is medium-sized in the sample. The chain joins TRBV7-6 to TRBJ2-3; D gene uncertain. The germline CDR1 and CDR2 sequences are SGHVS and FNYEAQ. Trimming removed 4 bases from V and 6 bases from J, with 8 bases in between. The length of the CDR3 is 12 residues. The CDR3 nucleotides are TGTGCCAGCAGCTCACTGGGGGATACGCAGTATTTT. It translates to CASSSLGDTQYF.

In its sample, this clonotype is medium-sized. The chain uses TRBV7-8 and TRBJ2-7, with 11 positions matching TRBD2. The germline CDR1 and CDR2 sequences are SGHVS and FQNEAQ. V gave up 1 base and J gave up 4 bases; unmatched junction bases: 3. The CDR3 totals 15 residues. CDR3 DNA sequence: TGTGCCAGCAGCTTAGGAGTAGCGGGAGGGTACGAGCAGTACTTC. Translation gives CASSLGVAGGYEQYF.

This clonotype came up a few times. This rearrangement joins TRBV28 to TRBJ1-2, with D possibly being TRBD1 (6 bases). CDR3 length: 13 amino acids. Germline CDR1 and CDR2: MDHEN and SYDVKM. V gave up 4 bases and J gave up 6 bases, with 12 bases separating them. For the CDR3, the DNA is TGTGCCAGCAGTTCCGGACAGAGGCATGGCTACACCTTC. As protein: CASSSGQRHGYTF.

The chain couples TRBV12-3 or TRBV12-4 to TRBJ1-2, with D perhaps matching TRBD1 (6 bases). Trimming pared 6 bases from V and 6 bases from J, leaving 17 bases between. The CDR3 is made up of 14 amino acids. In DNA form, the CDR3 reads TGTGCCAGCAGCCTCAACCGGGGGGGCGATGGCTACACCTTC. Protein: CASSLNRGGDGYTF.

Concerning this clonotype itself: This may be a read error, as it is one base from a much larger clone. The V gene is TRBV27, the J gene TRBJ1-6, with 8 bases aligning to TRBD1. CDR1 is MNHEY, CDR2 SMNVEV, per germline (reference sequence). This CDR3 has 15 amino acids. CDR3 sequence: CASSTDRGRSSPPHF. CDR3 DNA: TGTGCCAGCAGTACAGACAGGGGTCGGTCTTCACCCCCCCACTTT.

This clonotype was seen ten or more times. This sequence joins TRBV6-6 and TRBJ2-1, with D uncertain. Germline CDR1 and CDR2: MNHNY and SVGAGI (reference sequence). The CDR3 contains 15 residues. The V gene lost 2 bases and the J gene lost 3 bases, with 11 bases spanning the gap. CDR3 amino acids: CASSYHSKYYNEQFF. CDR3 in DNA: TGTGCCAGCAGTTACCACTCGAAGTACTACAATGAGCAGTTCTTC.

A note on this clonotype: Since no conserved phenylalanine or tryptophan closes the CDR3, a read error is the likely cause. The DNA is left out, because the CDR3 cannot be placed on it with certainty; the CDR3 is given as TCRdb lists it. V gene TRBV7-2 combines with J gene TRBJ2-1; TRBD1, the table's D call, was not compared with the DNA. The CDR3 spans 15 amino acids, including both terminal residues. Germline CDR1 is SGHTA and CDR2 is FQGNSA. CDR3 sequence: CASSLASDTEAFFGN.

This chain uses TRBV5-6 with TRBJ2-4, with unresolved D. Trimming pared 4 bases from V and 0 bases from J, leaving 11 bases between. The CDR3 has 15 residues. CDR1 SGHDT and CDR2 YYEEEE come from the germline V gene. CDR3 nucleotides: TGTGCCAGCAGCCTGGTCGGCCTAGCCAAAAACATTCAGTACTTC. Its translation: CASSLVGLAKNIQYF.

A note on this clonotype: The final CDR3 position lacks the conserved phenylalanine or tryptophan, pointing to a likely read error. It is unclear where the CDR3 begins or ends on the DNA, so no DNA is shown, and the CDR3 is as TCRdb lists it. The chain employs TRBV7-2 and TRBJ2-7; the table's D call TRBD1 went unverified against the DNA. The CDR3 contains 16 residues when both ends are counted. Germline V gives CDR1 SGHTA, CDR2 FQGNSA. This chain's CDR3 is CASSPGRMNYGYTFGS.

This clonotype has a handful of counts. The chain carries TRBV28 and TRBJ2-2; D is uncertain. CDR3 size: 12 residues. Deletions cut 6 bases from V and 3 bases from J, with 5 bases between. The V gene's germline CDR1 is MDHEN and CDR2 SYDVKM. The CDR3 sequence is CASSTYTGELFF. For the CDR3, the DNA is TGTGCCAGCAGCACTTACACCGGGGAGCTGTTTTTT.

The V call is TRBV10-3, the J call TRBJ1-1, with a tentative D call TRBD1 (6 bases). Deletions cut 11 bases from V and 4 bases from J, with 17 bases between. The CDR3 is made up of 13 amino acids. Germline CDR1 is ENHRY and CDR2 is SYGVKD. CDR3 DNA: TGTGCCGCGAGGTTTGAGGGGGTCACTGAAGCTTTCTTT. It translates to CAARFEGVTEAFF.

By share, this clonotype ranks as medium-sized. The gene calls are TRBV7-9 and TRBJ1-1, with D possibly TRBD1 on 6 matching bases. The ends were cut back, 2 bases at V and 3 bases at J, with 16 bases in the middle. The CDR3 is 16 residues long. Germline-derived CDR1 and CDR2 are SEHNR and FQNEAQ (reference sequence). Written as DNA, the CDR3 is TGTGCCAGCAGCTTATTTGGTGGCAGGGGAGACACTGAAGCTTTCTTT. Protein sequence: CASSLFGGRGDTEAFF.

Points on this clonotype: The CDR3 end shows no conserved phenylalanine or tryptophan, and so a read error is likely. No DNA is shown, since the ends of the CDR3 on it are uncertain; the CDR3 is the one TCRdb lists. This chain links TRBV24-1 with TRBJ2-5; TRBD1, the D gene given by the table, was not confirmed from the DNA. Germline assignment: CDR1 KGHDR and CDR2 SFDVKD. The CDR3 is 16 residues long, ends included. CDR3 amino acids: CATSDQGRGYGYTFGS.

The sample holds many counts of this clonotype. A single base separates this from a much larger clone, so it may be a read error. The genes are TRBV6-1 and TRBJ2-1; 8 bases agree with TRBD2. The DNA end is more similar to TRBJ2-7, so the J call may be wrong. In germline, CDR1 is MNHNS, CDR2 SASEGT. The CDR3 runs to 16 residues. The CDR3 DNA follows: TGTGCCAGCAGTGGTCCCGGACTAGCAGCCTACAATGAGCAGTACTTC. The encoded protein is CASSGPGLAAYNEQYF.

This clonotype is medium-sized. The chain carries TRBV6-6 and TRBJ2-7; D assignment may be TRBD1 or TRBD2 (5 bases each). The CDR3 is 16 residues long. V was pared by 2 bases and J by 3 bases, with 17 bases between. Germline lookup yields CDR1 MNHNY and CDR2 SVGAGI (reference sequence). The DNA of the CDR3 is TGTGCCAGCAGTTACGCTCCCTTACATGGGGGCTACGAGCAGTACTTC. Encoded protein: CASSYAPLHGGYEQYF.

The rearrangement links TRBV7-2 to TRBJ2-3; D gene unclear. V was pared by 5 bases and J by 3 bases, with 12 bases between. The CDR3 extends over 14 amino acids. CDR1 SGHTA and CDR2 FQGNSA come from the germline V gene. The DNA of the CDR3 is TGTGCCAGCAGCCCCGTAGGCCAGACAGATACGCAGTATTTT. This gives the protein CASSPVGQTDTQYF.

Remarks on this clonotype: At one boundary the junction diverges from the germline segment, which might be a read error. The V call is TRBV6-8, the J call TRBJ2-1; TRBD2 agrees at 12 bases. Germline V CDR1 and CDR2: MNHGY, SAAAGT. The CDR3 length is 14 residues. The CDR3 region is CASSYWRLAGVRYF. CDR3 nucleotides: TGTGCCAGCAGTTATTGGAGACTAGCGGGAGTTCGGTACTTC.

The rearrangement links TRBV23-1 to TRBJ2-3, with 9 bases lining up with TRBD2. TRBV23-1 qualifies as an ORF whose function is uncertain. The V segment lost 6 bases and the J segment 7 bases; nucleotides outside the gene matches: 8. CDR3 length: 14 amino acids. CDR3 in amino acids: CASSPAGGGNTQYF. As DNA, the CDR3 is TGCGCCAGCAGCCCAGCGGGAGGAGGAAATACGCAGTATTTT.

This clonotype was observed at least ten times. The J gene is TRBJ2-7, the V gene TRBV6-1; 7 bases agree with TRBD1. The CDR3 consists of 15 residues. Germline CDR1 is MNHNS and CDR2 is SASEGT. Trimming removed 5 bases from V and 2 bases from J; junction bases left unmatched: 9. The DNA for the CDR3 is TGTGCCAGCAGTTCTGGCAGGGGGTTACCCTACGAGCAGTACTTC. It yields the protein CASSSGRGLPYEQYF.

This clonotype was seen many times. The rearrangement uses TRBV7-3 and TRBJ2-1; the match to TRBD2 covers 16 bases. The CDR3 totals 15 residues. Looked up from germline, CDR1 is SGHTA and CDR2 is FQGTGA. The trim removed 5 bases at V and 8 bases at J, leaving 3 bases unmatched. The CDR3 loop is CASSPGTSGRDEQFF. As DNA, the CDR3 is TGTGCCAGCAGCCCGGGGACTAGCGGGAGGGATGAGCAGTTCTTC.

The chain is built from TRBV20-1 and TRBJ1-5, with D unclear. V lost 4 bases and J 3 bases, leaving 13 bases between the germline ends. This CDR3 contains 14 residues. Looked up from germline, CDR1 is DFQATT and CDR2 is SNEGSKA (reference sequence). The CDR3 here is CSATREGYNQPQHF. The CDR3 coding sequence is TGCAGTGCTACGCGCGAGGGATACAATCAGCCCCAGCATTTT.

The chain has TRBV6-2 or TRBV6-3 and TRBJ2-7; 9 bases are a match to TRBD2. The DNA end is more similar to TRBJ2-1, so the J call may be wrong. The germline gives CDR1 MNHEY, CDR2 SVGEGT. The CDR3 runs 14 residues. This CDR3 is CASSLAGDNNEQFF. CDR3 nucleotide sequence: TGTGCCAGCAGCTTAGCGGGAGATAACAATGAGCAGTTCTTC.

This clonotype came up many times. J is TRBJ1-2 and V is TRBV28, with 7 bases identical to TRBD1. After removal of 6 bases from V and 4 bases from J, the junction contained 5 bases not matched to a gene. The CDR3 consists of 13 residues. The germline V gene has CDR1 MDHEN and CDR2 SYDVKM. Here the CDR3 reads CASRLTGSYGYTF. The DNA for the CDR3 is TGTGCCAGCAGGTTGACAGGGTCCTATGGCTACACCTTC.

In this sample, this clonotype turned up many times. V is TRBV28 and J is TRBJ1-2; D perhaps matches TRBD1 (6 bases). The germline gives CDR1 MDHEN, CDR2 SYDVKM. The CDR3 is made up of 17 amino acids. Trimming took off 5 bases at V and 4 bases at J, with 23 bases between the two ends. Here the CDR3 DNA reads TGTGCCAGCAGTCGCTTCGGGGTGGGGGGCTTAAGCTATGGCTACACCTTC. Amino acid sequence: CASSRFGVGGLSYGYTF.

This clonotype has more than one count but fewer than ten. As DNA, the CDR3 is TGTGCCAGTAGTATAGTCATCCGTTCCAATCAGCCCCAGCATTTT. Residues: CASSIVIRSNQPQHF. The chain employs TRBV19 and TRBJ1-5; D is unclear. Between the trimmed V and J ends, which lost 1 base and 3 bases, there was a span of 10 bases. The CDR3 sequence is 15 residues long. From germline, CDR1 is LNHDA and CDR2 SQIVND (reference sequence).